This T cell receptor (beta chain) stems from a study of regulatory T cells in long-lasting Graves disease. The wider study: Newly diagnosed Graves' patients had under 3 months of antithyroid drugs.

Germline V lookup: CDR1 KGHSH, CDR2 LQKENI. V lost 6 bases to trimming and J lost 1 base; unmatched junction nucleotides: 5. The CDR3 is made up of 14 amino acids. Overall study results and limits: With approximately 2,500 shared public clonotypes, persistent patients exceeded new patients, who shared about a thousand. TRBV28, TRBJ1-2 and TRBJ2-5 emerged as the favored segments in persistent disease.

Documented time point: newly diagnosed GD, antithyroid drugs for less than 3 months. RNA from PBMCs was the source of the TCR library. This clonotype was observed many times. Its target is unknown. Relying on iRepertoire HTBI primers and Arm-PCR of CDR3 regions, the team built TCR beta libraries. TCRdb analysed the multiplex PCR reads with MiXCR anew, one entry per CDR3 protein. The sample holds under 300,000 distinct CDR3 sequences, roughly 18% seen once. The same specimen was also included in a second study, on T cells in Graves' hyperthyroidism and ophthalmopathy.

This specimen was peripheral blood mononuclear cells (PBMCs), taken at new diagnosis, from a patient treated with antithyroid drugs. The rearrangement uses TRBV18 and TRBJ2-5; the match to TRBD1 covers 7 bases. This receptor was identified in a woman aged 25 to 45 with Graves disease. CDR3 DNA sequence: TGTGCCAGCTCGCATGGGACAGCCCAAGAGACCCAGTACTTC. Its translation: CASSHGTAQETQYF.